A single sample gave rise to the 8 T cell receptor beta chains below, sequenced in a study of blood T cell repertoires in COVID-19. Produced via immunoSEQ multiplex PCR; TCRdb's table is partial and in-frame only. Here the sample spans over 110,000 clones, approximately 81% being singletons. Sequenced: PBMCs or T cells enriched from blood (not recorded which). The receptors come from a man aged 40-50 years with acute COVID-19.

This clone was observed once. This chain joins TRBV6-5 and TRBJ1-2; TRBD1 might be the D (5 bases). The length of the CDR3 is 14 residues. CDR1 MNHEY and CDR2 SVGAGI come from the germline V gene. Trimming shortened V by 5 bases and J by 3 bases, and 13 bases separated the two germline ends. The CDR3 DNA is TGTGCCAGCAGTAGGGGCAGGCCTGACTATGGCTACACCTTC. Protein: CASSRGRPDYGYTF.

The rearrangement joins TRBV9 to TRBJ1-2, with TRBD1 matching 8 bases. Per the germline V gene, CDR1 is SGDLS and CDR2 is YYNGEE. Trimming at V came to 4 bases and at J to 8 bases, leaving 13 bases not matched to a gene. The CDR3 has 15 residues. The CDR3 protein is CASSPQRRTGKGYTF. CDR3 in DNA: TGTGCCAGCAGCCCCCAACGTAGGACAGGGAAGGGCTACACCTTC.

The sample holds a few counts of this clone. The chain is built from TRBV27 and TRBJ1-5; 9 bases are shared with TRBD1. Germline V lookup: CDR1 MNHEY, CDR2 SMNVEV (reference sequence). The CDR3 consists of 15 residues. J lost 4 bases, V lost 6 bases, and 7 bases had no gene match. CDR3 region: CASSPGTGLNQPQHF. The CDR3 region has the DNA TGTGCCAGCAGCCCCGGGACAGGGTTGAATCAGCCCCAGCATTTT.

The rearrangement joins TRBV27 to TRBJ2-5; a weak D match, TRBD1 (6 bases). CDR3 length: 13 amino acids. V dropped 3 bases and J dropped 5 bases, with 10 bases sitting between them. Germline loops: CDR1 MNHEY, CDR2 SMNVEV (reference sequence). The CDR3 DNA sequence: TGTGCCAGCAGTTTGCAGGGGCGGGAGACCCAGTACTTC. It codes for CASSLQGRETQYF.

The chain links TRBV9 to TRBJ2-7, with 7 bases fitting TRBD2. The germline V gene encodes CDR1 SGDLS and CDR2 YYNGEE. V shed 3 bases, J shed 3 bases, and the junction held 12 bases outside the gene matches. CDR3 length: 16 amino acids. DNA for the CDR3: TGTGCCAGCAGCGCGGCCTCAGGGCGGGAGTTCTACGAGCAGTACTTC. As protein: CASSAASGREFYEQYF.

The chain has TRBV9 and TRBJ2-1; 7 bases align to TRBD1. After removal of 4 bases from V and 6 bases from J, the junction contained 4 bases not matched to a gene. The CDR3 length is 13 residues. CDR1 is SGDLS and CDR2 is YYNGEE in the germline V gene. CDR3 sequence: CASSSGTANEQFF. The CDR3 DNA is TGTGCCAGCAGCTCAGGGACAGCCAATGAGCAGTTCTTC.

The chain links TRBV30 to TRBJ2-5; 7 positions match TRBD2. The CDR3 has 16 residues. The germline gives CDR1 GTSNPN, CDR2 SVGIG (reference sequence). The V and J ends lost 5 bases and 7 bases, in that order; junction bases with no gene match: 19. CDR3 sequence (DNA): TGTGCCTGGGCTGTCGGGGGGTTGGGTATGGTTGGGACCCAGTACTTC. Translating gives CAWAVGGLGMVGTQYF.

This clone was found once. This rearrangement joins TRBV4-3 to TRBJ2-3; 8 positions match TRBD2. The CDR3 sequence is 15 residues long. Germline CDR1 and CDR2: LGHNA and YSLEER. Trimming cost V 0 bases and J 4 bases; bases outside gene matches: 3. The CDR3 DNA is TGCGCCAGCAGCCAAGACAGGCGGGGGGCAGATACGCAGTATTTT. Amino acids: CASSQDRRGADTQYF.